This TCR beta chain is from a study of blood T cell repertoires in COVID-19. Whole-study context: The study drew acute and convalescent COVID-19 samples from the United States, Italy and Spain. From T cells, B-cell-depleted T cells, or PBMCs came the material, which was cDNA or gDNA.

Original processing notes: Amplification of reference gene primers provided the estimated nucleated cell counts. Clones were sequenced by immunoSEQ multiplex PCR, and TCRdb holds only the in-frame ones, with some missing. From that table come the V and J calls and clone size; the DNA was used to work out D and trimming. Of 200,000 to 250,000 clones in the sample, over 60% were seen once. The CDR3 is made up of 15 amino acids. Germline CDR1 SNHLY, CDR2 FYNNEI. Deletions cut 4 bases from V and 5 bases from J, with 17 bases between. Input material: peripheral blood. The receptor's source is a woman in her seventies with acute or convalescent COVID-19. J is TRBJ2-5 and V is TRBV2; tentatively, D is TRBD1 (5 bases). The DNA for the CDR3 is TGTGCCAGCAGTGCTCAGGGTAAAGGGTTCGAGACCCAGTACTTC. It specifies CASSAQGKGFETQYF.